The sequence of this T cell receptor beta chain was determined in a study of beta chain features in type 1 diabetes (dated by TCRdb to the late 2010s). Background for the entire study: No differences in mean age, gender distribution, total cell number or subset yield were found between patients and healthy donors. The study compared TCRB repertoires of sorted circulating CD4+ T cell subsets between recently diagnosed type 1 diabetes patients and matched healthy donors. A total of 90 million to 130 million sorted cells were examined across all samples, and a strong correlation was observed between cell number per subset and RNA yield. Regulatory and stem cell-like memory subsets were obtained from only 8 patients and roughly 8 healthy donors, while naive and central memory subsets were obtained from all 30 or so donors.

On the study overall, not on this receptor specifically: Because cDNA rather than genomic DNA was sequenced, highly expressing activated cells could have been over-represented, although no difference in activation and CD3 levels was found between groups. Because small numbers of individuals were included in the HLA sub-analyses, any influence of HLA type on TCRB rearrangement was left unresolved. Type 1 diabetes patients showed a moderate but significant shortening of TCRB CDR3 length in all four CD4+ subsets. PCR might favor shorter templates, but patient and control samples were amplified and corrected together, so any skew would affect both groups equally. Fewer insertions and more nucleotide deletions at VDJ recombination sites were observed in patients with type 1 diabetes, implying thymic rearrangement abnormalities. Naive, central memory and regulatory TCRB repertoires appeared to be more alike among patients than among healthy donors.

The entire amount of isolated RNA was reverse transcribed using the High Capacity cDNA Reverse Transcription Kit, so the sequenced TCRB transcripts were expressed ones. Deep immunoSEQ sequencing was performed on naive, central memory and regulatory T cell samples, with an average of about 3.57 million total reads per sample. Sorted cells were lysed in RLT buffer and RNA was extracted with DNase-treated RNeasy Micro or Mini kits, depending on cell number. To prevent cross-contamination, every cell subset was processed on its own, while patient and healthy donor samples were processed together. The immunoSEQ multiplex PCR was used to amplify TCRB sequences from cDNA, yielding 87-bp fragments that span the CDR3 region. Sequencing of the amplicons was performed on the Illumina HiSeq platform. On the authors' methods: Synthetic template baselines were used to correct PCR bias computationally, reads within Hamming distance 2 were collapsed, and singletons that could not be merged were discarded. Reads were aligned against IMGT so that V, D and J genes, CDR3 length and insertions or deletions at six rearrangement sites could be assigned. Within each subset, clonotype counts were normalized to sorted cell number, and only after that were true diversity and Gini coefficients computed with the tcR R package. The overlap coefficient, calculated on TCRB nucleotide sequences, was used to measure repertoire sharing. Not all clones reach the TCRdb copy of this immuneACCESS table, which keeps in-frame sequences only. Checked studies attribute under half of the gap to unresolved V genes and leave the rest unexplained. Clone size and the V and J calls come from that table; the DNA yielded D and trimming. For this sample the table gives 150,000 to 200,000 clones, of which around 8.4% were detected only once. The ten largest clones represent around 0.5% of the sample.

This clone appeared a few times. The target of this receptor is not known. Qualities for individual bases were not recorded, and no much larger clone is one base off. Each donor gave one peripheral blood draw, roughly 120 mL on average, collected into heparinised tubes. A BD FACSAria II was used to sort naive, central memory, regulatory and stem cell-like memory CD4+ T cells with a panel that included CD45RO, CCR7, CD25, CD127, CD95 and CD27. Every sorted population had a purity above 95%. PBMCs were isolated right away by Lymphoprep density gradient centrifugation and were stained directly, without culture. So that batch effects would be minimized, each experiment stained and sorted samples in pairs, pairing one healthy donor with one patient. CDR1 and CDR2 (LNHNV, YYDKDF) derive from the germline V gene (reference sequence). Deletion took 8 bases off V and 0 bases off J, with a span of 23 bases between the germline ends. From the cysteine up to the phenylalanine, the CDR3 has a length of 18 residues. The CDR3 DNA has 54 bases and is translated from base 1.

This clonotype was sampled from a woman between 18 and 30 years old with type 1 diabetes. The chain couples TRBV15 to TRBJ1-5; perhaps TRBD1 is the D gene, with 6 bases matching. Sample: central memory CD4+ T cells from blood. The nucleotides read TGTGCCACCGCGGACCAAACAGGATGGGGGCCTAGCAATCAGCCCCAGCATTTT. This codes for CATADQTGWGPSNQPQHF.